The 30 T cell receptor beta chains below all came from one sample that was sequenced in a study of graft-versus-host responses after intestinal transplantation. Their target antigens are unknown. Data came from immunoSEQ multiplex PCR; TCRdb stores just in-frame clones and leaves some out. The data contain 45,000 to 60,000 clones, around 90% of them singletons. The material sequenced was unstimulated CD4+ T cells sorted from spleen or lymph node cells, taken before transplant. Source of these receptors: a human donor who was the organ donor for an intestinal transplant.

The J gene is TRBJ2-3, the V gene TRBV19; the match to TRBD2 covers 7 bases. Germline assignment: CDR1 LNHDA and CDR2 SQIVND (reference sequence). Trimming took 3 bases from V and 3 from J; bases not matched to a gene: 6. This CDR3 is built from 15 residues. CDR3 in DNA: TGTGCCAGTAGTATGGGCGGGAGTTGGACAGATACGCAGTATTTT. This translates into CASSMGGSWTDTQYF.

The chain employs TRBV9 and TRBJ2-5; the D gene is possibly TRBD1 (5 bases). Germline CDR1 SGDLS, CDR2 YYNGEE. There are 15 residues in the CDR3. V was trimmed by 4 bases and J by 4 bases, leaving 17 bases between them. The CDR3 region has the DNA TGTGCCAGCAGCCCCCGACCCGGACAAGGAGAGACCCAGTACTTC. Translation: CASSPRPGQGETQYF. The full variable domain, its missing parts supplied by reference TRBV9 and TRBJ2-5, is DSGVTQTPKHLITATGQRVTLRCSPRSGDLSVYWYQQSLDQGLQFLIQYYNGEERAKGNILERFSAQQFPDLHSELNLSSLELGDSALYFCASSPRPGQGETQYFGPGTRLLVL.

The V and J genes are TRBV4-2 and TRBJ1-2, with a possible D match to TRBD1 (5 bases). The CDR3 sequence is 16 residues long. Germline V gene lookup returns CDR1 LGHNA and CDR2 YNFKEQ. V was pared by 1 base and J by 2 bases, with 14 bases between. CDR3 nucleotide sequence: TGTGCCAGCAGCCAAGTGGGGGGATTACTAAACTATGGCTACACCTTC. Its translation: CASSQVGGLLNYGYTF.

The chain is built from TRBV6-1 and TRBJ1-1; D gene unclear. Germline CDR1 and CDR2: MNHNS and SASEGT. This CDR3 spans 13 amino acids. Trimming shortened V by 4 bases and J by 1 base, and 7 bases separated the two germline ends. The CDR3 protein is CASSGWRNTEAFF. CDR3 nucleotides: TGTGCCAGCAGTGGGTGGAGGAACACTGAAGCTTTCTTT.

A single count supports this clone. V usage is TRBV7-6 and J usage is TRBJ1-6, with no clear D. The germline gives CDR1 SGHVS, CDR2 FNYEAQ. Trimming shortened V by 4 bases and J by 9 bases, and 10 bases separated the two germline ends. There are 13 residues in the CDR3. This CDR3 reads CASSSYKGSPLHF. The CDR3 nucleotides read TGTGCCAGCAGCTCGTACAAGGGTTCACCCCTCCACTTT.

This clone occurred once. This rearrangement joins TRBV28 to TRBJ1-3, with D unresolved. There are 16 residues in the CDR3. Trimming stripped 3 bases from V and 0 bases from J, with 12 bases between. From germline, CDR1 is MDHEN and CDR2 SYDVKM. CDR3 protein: CASSFSGLLSGNTIYF. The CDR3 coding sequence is TGTGCCAGCAGTTTCTCTGGGCTACTCTCTGGAAACACCATATATTTT. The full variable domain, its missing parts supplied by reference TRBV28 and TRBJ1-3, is DVKVTQSSRYLVKRTGEKVFLECVQDMDHENMFWYRQDPGLGLRLIYFSYDVKMKEKGDIPEGYSVSREKKERFSLILESASTNQTSMYLCASSFSGLLSGNTIYFGEGSWLTVV.

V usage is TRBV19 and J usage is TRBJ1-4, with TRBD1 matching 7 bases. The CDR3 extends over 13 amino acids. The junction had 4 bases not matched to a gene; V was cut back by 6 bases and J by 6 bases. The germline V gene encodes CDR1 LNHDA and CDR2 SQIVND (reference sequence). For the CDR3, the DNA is TGTGCCAGTAGCCGAGACAGGGATGAAAAACTGTTTTTT. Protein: CASSRDRDEKLFF.

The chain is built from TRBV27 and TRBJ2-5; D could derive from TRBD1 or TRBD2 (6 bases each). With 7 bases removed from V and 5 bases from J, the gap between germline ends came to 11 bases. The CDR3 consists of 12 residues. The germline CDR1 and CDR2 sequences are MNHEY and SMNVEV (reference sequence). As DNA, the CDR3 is TGTGCCAGCAAAGGAGGGGGGGAGACCCAGTACTTC. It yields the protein CASKGGGETQYF.

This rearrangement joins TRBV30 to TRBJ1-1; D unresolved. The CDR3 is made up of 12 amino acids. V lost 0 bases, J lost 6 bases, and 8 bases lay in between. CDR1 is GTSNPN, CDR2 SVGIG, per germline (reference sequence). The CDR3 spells CAWSVRGSEAFF. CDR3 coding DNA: TGTGCCTGGAGTGTCCGGGGTTCTGAAGCTTTCTTT.

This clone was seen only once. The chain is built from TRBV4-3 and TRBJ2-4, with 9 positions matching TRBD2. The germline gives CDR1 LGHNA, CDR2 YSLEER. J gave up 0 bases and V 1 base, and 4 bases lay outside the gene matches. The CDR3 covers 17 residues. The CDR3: CASSQGPSGVAKNIQYF. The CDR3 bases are TGCGCCAGCAGCCAAGGTCCTAGCGGGGTAGCCAAAAACATTCAGTACTTC.

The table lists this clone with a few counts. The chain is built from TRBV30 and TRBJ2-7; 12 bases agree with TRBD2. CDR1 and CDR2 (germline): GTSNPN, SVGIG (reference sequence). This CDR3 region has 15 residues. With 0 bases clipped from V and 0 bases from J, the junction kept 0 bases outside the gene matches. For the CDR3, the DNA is TGTGCCTGGAGTGTACTAGCGGGAGGCTCCTACGAGCAGTACTTC. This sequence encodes CAWSVLAGGSYEQYF. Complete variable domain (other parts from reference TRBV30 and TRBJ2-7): SQTIHQWPATLVQPVGSPLSLECTVEGTSNPNLYWYRQAAGRGLQLLFYSVGIGQISSEVPQNLSASRPQDRQFILSSKKLLLSDSGFYLCAWSVLAGGSYEQYFGPGTRLTVT.

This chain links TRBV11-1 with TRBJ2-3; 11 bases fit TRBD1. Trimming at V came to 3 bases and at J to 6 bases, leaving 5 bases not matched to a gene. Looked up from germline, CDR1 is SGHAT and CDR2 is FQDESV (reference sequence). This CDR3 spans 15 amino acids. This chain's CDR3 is CASSFGQGALDTQYF. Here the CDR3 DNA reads TGTGCCAGCAGCTTCGGACAGGGGGCATTGGATACGCAGTATTTT.

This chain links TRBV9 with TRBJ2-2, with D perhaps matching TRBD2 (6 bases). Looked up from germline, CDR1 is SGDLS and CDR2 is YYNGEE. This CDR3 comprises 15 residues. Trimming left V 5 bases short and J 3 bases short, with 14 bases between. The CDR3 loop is CASRRGGVHTGELFF. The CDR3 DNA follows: TGTGCCAGCAGAAGGGGAGGCGTCCACACCGGGGAGCTGTTTTTT.

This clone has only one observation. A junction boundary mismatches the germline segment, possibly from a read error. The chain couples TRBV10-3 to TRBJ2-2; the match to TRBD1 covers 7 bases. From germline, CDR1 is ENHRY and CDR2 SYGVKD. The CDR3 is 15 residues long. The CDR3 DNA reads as TGTGCCAGCAGTGGTGCTACAGGGGCGGGCGGGGAGCTGTTTTTT. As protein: CASSGATGAGGELFF.

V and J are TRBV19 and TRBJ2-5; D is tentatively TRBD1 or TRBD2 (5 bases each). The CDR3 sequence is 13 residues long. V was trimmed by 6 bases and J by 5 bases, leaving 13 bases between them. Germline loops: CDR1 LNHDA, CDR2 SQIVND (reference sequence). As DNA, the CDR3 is TGTGCCAGTAGCTTGGGGTGGGGGGAGACCCAGTACTTC. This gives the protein CASSLGWGETQYF.

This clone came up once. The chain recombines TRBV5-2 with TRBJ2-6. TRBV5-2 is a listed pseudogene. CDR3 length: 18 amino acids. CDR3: CASNILREYTSRANVLTF. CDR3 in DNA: TGTGCCAGCAATATTCTCAGAGAGTACACAAGTCGGGCCAACGTCCTGACTTTC.

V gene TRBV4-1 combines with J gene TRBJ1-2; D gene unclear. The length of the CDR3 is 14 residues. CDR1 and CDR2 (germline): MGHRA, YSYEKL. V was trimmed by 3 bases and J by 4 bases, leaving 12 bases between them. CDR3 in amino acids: CASSHLGQLYGYTF. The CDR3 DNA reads TGCGCCAGCAGCCACCTCGGGCAGCTCTATGGCTACACCTTC.

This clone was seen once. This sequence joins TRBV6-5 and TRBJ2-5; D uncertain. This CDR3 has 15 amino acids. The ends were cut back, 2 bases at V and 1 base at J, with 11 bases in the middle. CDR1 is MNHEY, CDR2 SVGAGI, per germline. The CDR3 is CASSYTLSVQETQYF. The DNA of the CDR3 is TGTGCCAGCAGTTACACTTTGAGCGTCCAAGAGACCCAGTACTTC.

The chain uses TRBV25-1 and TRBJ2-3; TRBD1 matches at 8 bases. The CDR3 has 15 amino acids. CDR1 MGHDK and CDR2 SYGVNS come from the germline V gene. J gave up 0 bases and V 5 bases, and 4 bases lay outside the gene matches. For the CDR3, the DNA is TGTGCCAGCAGTTTAGGACAGGGTAGCACAGATACGCAGTATTTT. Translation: CASSLGQGSTDTQYF.

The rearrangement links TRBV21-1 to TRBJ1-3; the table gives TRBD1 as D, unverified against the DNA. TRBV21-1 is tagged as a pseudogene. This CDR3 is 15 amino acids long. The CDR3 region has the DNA TGTGCCAGCAGCAAAAAGGGACACTCTGGAAACACCATATATTTT. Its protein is CASSKKGHSGNTIYF.

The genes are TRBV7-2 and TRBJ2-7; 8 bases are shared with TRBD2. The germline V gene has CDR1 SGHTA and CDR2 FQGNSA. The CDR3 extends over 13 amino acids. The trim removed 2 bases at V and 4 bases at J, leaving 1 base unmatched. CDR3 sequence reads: CASSLSSGYEQYF. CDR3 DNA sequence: TGTGCCAGCAGCTTATCTAGCGGGTACGAGCAGTACTTC.

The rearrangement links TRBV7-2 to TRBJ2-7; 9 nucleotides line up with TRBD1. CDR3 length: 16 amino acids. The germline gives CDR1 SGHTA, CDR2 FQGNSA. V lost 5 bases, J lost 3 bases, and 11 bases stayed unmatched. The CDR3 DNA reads TGTGCCAGCAGCATAGGGACAGGGAACATTAACTACGAGCAGTACTTC. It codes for CASSIGTGNINYEQYF.

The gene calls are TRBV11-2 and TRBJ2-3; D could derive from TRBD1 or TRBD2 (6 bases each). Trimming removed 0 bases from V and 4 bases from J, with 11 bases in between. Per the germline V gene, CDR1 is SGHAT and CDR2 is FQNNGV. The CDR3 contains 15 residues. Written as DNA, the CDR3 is TGTGCCAGCAGCTTAGATCCAGGGGAGGCAGATACGCAGTATTTT. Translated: CASSLDPGEADTQYF.

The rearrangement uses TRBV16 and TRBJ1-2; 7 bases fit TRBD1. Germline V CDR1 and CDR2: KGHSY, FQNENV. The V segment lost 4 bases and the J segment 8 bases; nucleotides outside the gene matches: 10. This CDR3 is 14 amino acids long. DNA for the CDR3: TGTGCCAGCAGCCCCGCCTTGGGACAGTTGGGCTACACCTTC. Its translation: CASSPALGQLGYTF.

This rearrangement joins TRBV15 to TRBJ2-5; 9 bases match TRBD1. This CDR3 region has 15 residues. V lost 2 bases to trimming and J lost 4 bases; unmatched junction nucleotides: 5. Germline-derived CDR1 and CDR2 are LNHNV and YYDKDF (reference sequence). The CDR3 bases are TGTGCCACCAGCAGAAGAGGGACAGGGAGAGAGACCCAGTACTTC. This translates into CATSRRGTGRETQYF.

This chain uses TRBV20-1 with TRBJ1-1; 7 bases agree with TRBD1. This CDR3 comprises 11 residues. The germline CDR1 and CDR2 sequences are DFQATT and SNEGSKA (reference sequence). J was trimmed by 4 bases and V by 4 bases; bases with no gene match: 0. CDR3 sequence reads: CSANRGTEAFF. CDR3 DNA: TGCAGTGCTAACAGGGGCACTGAAGCTTTCTTT.

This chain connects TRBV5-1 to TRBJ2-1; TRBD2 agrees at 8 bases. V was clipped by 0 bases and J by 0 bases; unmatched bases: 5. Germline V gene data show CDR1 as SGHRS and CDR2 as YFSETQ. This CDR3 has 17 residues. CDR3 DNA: TGCGCCAGCAGCTTGGGGACTAGCACGAGCTCCTACAATGAGCAGTTCTTC. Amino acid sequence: CASSLGTSTSSYNEQFF.

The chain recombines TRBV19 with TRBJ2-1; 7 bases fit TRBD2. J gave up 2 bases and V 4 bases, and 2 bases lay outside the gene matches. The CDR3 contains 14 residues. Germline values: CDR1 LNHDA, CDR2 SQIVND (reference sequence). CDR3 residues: CASSSGSPYNEQFF. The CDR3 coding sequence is TGTGCCAGTAGTAGCGGGAGTCCCTACAATGAGCAGTTCTTC.

CDR3 sequence: CSARAPYEQFF. The CDR3 nucleotides are TGCAGTGCTAGAGCTCCATATGAGCAGTTCTTC. The rearrangement joins TRBV20-1 to TRBJ2-1; D gene unclear. Germline V gives CDR1 DFQATT, CDR2 SNEGSKA (reference sequence). V was trimmed by 1 base and J by 8 bases, leaving 6 bases between them. The CDR3 has 11 residues.

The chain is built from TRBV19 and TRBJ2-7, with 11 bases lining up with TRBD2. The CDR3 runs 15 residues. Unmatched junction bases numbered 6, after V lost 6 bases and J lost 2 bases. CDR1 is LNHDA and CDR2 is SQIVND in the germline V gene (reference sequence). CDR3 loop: CASSTSGSFPYEQYF. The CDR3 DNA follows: TGTGCCAGTAGCACTAGCGGGAGTTTTCCCTACGAGCAGTACTTC.